Detailed here is one TCR beta chain. The data were taken from a study of chemoradiotherapy in HPV16-positive cancers. Study background: A couple of HPV16-positive patients' cells yielded candidate HPV-specific clones and common motifs.

CDR1 and CDR2 (germline): LGHNT, FRNRAP. V lost 4 bases to trimming and J lost 6 bases, with 7 bases between them. The CDR3 contains 11 residues. Clones were read by immunoSEQ multiplex PCR, and TCRdb kept only the in-frame ones, dropping some. The table shows tens of thousands of clones, with roughly 93% occurring only once. The chain carries TRBV12-5 and TRBJ2-7; D call uncertain. The sequencing here drew on blood, taken from a patient who underwent chemoradiotherapy. This TCR came from a human donor with HPV-associated anogenital cancer. The CDR3 bases are TGTGCTAGTGGTTCCACGTTCGAGCAGTACTTC. Amino acid sequence: CASGSTFEQYF.